This is a list of T cell receptor beta chains from one sample in a study of blood T cells in healthy people across ages. A single record per CDR3 protein comes from TCRdb applying MiXCR to the 5' RACE reads. In the table there are some 760,000 distinct CDR3 sequences, 20% to 25% of which are singletons. This sample also appeared in a second study, on T cells of mothers and their children.

Input material: blood. The receptors come from a boy aged 5-17 years in good health. Each CDR3 is given with its conserved first and last residue. A D gene is named only where the DNA matches it firmly. Size values are once, few and many counts, or a class for expanded clones, and some rows have none.

D,size,V,J,length,DNA,CDR3
.,.,TRBV19,TRBJ1-1,13,TGTGCCAGTAGTATTTTCAGGGGAACTGAAGCTTTCTTT,CASSIFRGTEAFF
TRBD1,few,TRBV5-6,TRBJ1-2,13,TGTGCCAGCAGCCCAAGGACAGGCTGGGGCTACACCTTC,CASSPRTGWGYTF
.,few,TRBV5-5,TRBJ2-5,13,TGTGCCAGCAGCTTGGCCCTGAAAGAGACCCAGTACTTC,CASSLALKETQYF
.,.,TRBV7-3,TRBJ1-1,15,TGTGCCAGCAGCCTCAGAGGACAGCCAAACACTGAAGCTTTCTTT,CASSLRGQPNTEAFF
.,.,TRBV20-1,TRBJ2-1,15,TGCAGTGCTAGAGATCGTGCGCTAATCTACAATGAGCAGTTCTTC,CSARDRALIYNEQFF
.,.,TRBV4-1,TRBJ2-5,16,TGCGCCAGCAGCCATCAGGGGTCTAGCGGACAAGAGACCCAGTACTTC,CASSHQGSSGQETQYF
.,few,TRBV21-1,TRBJ2-1,11,TGTGCCAGCAGCAAAAAAGATGAGCAGTTCTTC,CASSKKDEQFF
.,.,TRBV6-1,TRBJ2-2,14,TGTGCCAGCAGTGACAGGGTAAACACCGGGGAGCTGTTTTTT,CASSDRVNTGELFF
.,few,TRBV25-1,TRBJ1-4,15,TGTGCCAGCAGTGAATCCGGGGCAGTTTATGAAAAACTGTTTTTT,CASSESGAVYEKLFF
.,.,TRBV24-1,TRBJ2-5,13,TGTGCCACCAGTGACGGTGGGAAAGAGACCCAGTACTTC,CATSDGGKETQYF
TRBD1,.,TRBV14,TRBJ1-1,17,TGTGCCAGCAGCCTCCTGGGACAGGGGTATTTGGCCACTGAAGCTTTCTTT,CASSLLGQGYLATEAFF
TRBD2,few,TRBV27,TRBJ2-3,16,TGTGCCAGCATCTTCACTAGCGGGAGTGTGGCAGATACGCAGTATTTT,CASIFTSGSVADTQYF
TRBD1,few,TRBV27,TRBJ2-3,14,TGTGCCAGCAGTTACACCCCCAGGGGGGATACGCAGTATTTT,CASSYTPRGDTQYF
.,few,TRBV4-3,TRBJ2-3,16,TGCGCCAGCAGCCAAGTGGGGCTCAGGGGGGCAGATACGCAGTATTTT,CASSQVGLRGADTQYF
TRBD2,.,TRBV6-2/TRBV6-3,TRBJ2-7,13,TGTGCCAGCATTAAGCGGGGCTCCTACGAGCAGTACTTC,CASIKRGSYEQYF
TRBD1,.,TRBV7-2,TRBJ1-3,16,TGTGCCAGCAGCCCCCAAGGGGGCAGCTCTGGAAACACCATATATTTT,CASSPQGGSSGNTIYF
.,.,TRBV29-1,TRBJ1-2,13,TGCAGCGGAGACATACAGGGAGGCTATGGCTACACCTTC,CSGDIQGGYGYTF
.,.,TRBV6-2/TRBV6-3,TRBJ2-3,12,TGTGCCAGCAGCCAGGCGGGAGATACGCAGTATTTT,CASSQAGDTQYF
.,.,TRBV29-1,TRBJ1-2,13,TGCAGCATAGGGGACGGATACTCCTATGGCTACACCTTC,CSIGDGYSYGYTF
TRBD1,.,TRBV11-2,TRBJ1-4,15,TGTGCCAGCAGTTATTCACAGGGGGCAAGTGAAAAACTGTTTTTT,CASSYSQGASEKLFF
.,few,TRBV29-1,TRBJ2-1,14,TGCAGCGTTGAAAAGGGAGCCTCCTACAATGAGCAGTTCTTC,CSVEKGASYNEQFF
TRBD2,.,TRBV6-1,TRBJ2-1,19,TGTGCCAGCAGTCCAAAGGGACTAGCGGGAGGGCCCTCCTACAATGAGCAGTTCTTC,CASSPKGLAGGPSYNEQFF
.,few,TRBV7-9,TRBJ1-1,11,TGTGCCAGCAGCTTATACCCTGAAGCTTTCTTT,CASSLYPEAFF
.,.,TRBV2,TRBJ1-3,15,TGTGCCAGCAGTGTCCAGACAGGTCCTCTGGAGACCATATATTTT,CASSVQTGPLETIYF
TRBD2,.,TRBV7-2,TRBJ2-5,16,TGTGCCAGCAGCTTTACTAGCGGGAGGGCGAAAGGGACCCAGTACTTC,CASSFTSGRAKGTQYF
.,.,TRBV28,TRBJ1-5,14,TGTGCCAGCAGTTTTACGAGGAGCAATCAGCCCCAGCATTTT,CASSFTRSNQPQHF
.,.,TRBV5-3,TRBJ2-1,11,TGTGCCAGAAGCTCGCGAGGTGAGCAGTTCTTC,CARSSRGEQFF
TRBD2,once,TRBV20-1,TRBJ2-7,15,TGCAGTGCGAACAGTGCTAGCGGGAACTCCTACGAGCAGTACTTC,CSANSASGNSYEQYF
.,few,TRBV20-1,TRBJ2-7,13,TGCAGTGCTAGGCCTCTCCCCTCCTACGAGCAGTACTTC,CSARPLPSYEQYF
.,.,TRBV12-5,TRBJ1-5,14,TGTGCTAGTGGTTTCGACGGGGCCATTCAGCCCCAGCATTTT,CASGFDGAIQPQHF
.,few,TRBV3-1,TRBJ2-5,13,TGTGCCAGCAGCCAGGATGGACAGCGGACCCAGTACTTC,CASSQDGQRTQYF
TRBD2,few,TRBV20-1,TRBJ2-1,17,TGCAGTGTTTTCGGACGCTCGGGACTAGCTACTTACAATGAGCAGTTCTTC,CSVFGRSGLATYNEQFF
.,.,TRBV7-9,TRBJ2-3,17,TGTGCCAGCAGCTTAGGAGGGCTAGTGATGTACACAGATACGCAGTATTTT,CASSLGGLVMYTDTQYF
TRBD2,.,TRBV7-8,TRBJ2-4,16,TGTGCCAGCAGCCCTCGACTAGCGGGGGGGGAAAACATTCAGTACTTC,CASSPRLAGGENIQYF
.,.,TRBV7-2,TRBJ2-3,15,TGTGCCAGCAGCTACCAAGTGGGGAGCACAGATACGCAGTATTTT,CASSYQVGSTDTQYF
TRBD1,.,TRBV4-1,TRBJ1-1,13,TGCGCCAGCAGTCCTACAGGGGTCACTGAAGCTTTCTTT,CASSPTGVTEAFF
TRBD1,.,TRBV20-1,TRBJ2-7,14,TGCAGTGCCTACGACAGGGGGCGTCACTACGAGCAGTACTTC,CSAYDRGRHYEQYF
TRBD2,few,TRBV7-2,TRBJ2-1,15,TGTGCCAGCAGCCCGCGGGGGGGCGTCCACAATGAGCAGTTCTTC,CASSPRGGVHNEQFF
.,.,TRBV10-3,TRBJ1-2,11,TGTGCCATGGAGACAGGTTATGGCTACACCTTC,CAMETGYGYTF
.,few,TRBV7-9,TRBJ2-4,16,TGTGCCAGCAGCTTTATCCGTGGCGGAGTGGTTGGCATTCAGTACTTC,CASSFIRGGVVGIQYF
.,.,TRBV20-1,TRBJ1-1,13,TGCAGTGCCCCGGACAGCGTGAACACTGAAGCTTTCTTT,CSAPDSVNTEAFF
.,.,TRBV20-1,TRBJ2-7,13,TGCAGTGCTAGAGATAGGGTCTTGGGGGAGCAGTACTTC,CSARDRVLGEQYF
.,few,TRBV20-1,TRBJ2-1,15,TGCAGTGCTAGAGCTTGGAACCCCTCCTACAATGAGCAGTTCTTC,CSARAWNPSYNEQFF
.,.,TRBV20-1,TRBJ2-5,13,TGCAGTGCTCCTGACATATTCCAAGAGACCCAGTACTTC,CSAPDIFQETQYF
.,.,TRBV11-3,TRBJ2-4,15,TGTGCCAGCAGCGCCATTAGGGAAGCCAAAAACATTCAGTACTTC,CASSAIREAKNIQYF
TRBD1,few,TRBV9,TRBJ1-4,15,TGTGCCAGCAGCTCGACCGGACAGGGTGGTGAAAAACTGTTTTTT,CASSSTGQGGEKLFF
TRBD2,.,TRBV27,TRBJ2-1,16,TGTGCCAGCAGTATAGAGGGACTAGCAGCAAACAATGAGCAGTTCTTC,CASSIEGLAANNEQFF
.,.,TRBV12-3/TRBV12-4,TRBJ2-1,15,TGTGCCAGCAGCCAGTCTGGAGTTGGCTACAATGAGCAGTTCTTC,CASSQSGVGYNEQFF
.,.,TRBV20-1,TRBJ2-3,14,TGCAGTGCCTCGTCGATGGGGACCCCAGATACGCAGTATTTT,CSASSMGTPDTQYF
TRBD1,few,TRBV6-5,TRBJ1-2,14,TGTGCCAGCAGTTACTACGGACAGGGCGCGGGCTACACCTTC,CASSYYGQGAGYTF
.,.,TRBV20-1,TRBJ2-3,15,TGCAGTGCTAGCCACTTGGCTCCAAGCACAGATACGCAGTATTTT,CSASHLAPSTDTQYF